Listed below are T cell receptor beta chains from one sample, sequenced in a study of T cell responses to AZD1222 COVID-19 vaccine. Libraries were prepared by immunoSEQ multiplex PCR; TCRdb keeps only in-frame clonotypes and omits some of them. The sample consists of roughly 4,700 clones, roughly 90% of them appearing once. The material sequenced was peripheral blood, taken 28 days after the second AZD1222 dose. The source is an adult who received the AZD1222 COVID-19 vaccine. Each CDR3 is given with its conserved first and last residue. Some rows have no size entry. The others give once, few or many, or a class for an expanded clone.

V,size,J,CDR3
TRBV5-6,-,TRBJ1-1,CASSYGTGLGAEAFF
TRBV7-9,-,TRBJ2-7,CASSLARDPRDYEQYF
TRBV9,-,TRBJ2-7,CASSVSGTGGVEQYF
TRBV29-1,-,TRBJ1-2,CSVEVTNTGYTF
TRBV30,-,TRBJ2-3,CAWSVRSTDTQYF
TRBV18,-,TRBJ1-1,CASSPRQAGSNTEAFF
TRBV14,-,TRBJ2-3,CASSQGTKAYTDTQYF
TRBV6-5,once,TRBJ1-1,CASSSTTGYLNTEAFF
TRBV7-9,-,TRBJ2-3,CASSSLTLAGGVLNTQYF
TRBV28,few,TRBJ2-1,CASSPGGVQGGEQFF
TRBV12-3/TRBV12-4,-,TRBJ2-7,CASRTGNYEQYF
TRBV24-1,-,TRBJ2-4,CAPRIGGRKNIQYF
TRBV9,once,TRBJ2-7,CASSVGTGKSYEQYF
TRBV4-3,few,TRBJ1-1,CASSQGSILRDAGTEAFF
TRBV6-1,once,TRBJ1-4,CASSEAHTTSTNEKLFF
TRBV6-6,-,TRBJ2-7,CASRGQGVAYEQYF
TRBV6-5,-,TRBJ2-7,CASGTGAREQYF
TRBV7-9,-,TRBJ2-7,CASSPQVTYEQYF
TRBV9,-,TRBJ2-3,CASSVANAPSTDTQYF
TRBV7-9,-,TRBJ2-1,CASSLIYSGGLSQFF
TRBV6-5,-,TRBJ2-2,CASSYSGQVRTGELFF
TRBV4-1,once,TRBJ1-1,CASSQPQGYTEAFF
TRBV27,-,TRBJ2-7,CASSLYSPRVAGYRGEQYF
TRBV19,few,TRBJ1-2,CASSSQGFSNYGYTF
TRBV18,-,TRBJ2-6,CASSPRTGSLSGANVLTF
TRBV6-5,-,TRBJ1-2,CASRVGQGIYGYTF
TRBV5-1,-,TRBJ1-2,CASSTEGANGYTF
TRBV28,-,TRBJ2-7,CASSLTSSYEQYF